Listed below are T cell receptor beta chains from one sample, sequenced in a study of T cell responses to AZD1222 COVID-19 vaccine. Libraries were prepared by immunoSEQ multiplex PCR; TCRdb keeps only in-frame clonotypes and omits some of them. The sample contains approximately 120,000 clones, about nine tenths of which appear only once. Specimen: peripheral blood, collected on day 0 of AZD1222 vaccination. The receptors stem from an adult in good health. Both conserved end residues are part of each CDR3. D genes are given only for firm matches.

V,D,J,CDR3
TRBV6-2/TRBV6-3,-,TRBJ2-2,CASTPRRGSNTGELFF
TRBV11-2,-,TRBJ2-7,CASSLGQHTYEQYF
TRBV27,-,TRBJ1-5,CASSFQKQSQPQHF
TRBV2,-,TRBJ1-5,CASRKEQGLGNQPQHF
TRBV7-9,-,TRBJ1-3,CASSLGGLEGNTIYF
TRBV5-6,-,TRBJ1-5,CASSLGTRWHQPQHF
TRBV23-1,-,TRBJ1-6,CASNPRGRVRSPLHF
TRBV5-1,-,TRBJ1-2,CASSSGTANYGYTF
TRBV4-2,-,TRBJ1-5,CASSQGLGVGNQPQHF
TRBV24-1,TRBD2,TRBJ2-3,CATSDFAAGKAQRTDTQYF
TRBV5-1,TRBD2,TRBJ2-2,CASSRRAPTPAGRTGELFF
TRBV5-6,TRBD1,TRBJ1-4,CASSWTGGAQTNEKLFF
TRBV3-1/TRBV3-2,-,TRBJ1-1,CASSRTGNTEAFF
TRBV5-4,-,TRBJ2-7,CASSPGGRNYEQYF
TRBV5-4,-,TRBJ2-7,CASNIGQLYEQYF
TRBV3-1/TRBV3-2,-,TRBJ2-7,CASSQDQEQYF
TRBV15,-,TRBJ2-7,CATSRPPSYEQYF
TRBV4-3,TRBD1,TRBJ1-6,CASSQVSGQVYSPLHF
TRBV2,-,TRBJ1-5,CASRGTRGINQPQHF
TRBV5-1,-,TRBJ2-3,CASSLIVSDTQYF
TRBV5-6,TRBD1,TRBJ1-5,CASSRDRDESNQPQHF
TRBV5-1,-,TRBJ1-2,CASSPGQLGYTF
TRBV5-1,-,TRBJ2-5,CASSLDSGGLGETQYF
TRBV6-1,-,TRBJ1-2,CASSEKGTRGRPATNYGYTF
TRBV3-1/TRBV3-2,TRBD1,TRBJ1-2,CASRLTGQGLAGYTF
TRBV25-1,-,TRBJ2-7,CASSESVAGSSYEQYF
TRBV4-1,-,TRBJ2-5,CASSQDGGRQETQYF
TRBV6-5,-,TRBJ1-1,CASSFQGGRTEAFF
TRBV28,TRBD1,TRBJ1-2,CASSLKDRGNYGYTF
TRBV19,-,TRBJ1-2,CASSNPGTRNGYTF